These T cell receptor beta chains were read from a single sample in a study of blood T cell repertoires in COVID-19. Profiling relied on immunoSEQ multiplex PCR, and the TCRdb table lists in-frame clones only, not all of them. The data hold fewer than 200,000 clones, with 81% observed a single time. Sequencing input: PBMCs or T cells enriched from blood (not recorded which). These receptors all come from a woman between 40 and 50 years old with acute COVID-19. CDR3s include the opening cysteine and the closing phenylalanine or tryptophan. D genes are given only for firm matches. Clone size is shown for a subset of rows, as once, few, many or a class of expanded clone.

>TRBV19|.|TRBJ2-7|few
TGTGCCAGTAGTATAGCCGGTGGTAACGAGCAGTACTTC
CASSIAGGNEQYF
>TRBV2|TRBD2|TRBJ2-5|.
TGTGCCAGCAGTGAAACTAGCGGCCAAGAGACCCAGTACTTC
CASSETSGQETQYF
>TRBV29-1|TRBD1|TRBJ1-5|.
TGCAGCGCCACCGGGACAGACCCTAATCAGCCCCAGCATTTT
CSATGTDPNQPQHF
>TRBV25-1|.|TRBJ1-1|.
TGTGCCAGCAGGGACAGCATGAACACTGAAGCTTTCTTT
CASRDSMNTEAFF
>TRBV5-1|TRBD1|TRBJ1-1|.
TGCGCCAGCAGCGTGGGACAGATCGGGGAAGCTTTCTTT
CASSVGQIGEAFF
>TRBV12-5|TRBD2|TRBJ2-2|.
TGTGCTAGTGGTTTGACCCCAGCGGGAGGGCCTACGAACACCGGGGAGCTGTTTTTT
CASGLTPAGGPTNTGELFF
>TRBV11-2|TRBD2|TRBJ2-1|.
TGTGCCAGCAGATACGGTAGCGGGAGGTTTAGCTCCTACAATGAACAGTTCTTC
CASRYGSGRFSSYNEQFF
>TRBV24-1|TRBD2|TRBJ2-5|.
TGTGCCACCAGTGATATGGCGGGAGGGACGGAGACCCAGTACTTC
CATSDMAGGTETQYF
>TRBV29-1|.|TRBJ2-1|.
TGCAGCGTGGACAATTACAATGAGCAGTTCTTC
CSVDNYNEQFF
>TRBV6-1|.|TRBJ1-2|.
TGTGCCAGCAGTGAAGACCCCGGGAGATACTATGGCTACACCTTC
CASSEDPGRYYGYTF
>TRBV6-5|TRBD1|TRBJ1-1|once
TGTGCCAGCAGTTACTCAGGAACAGGGGGTGATACTGAAGCTTTCTTT
CASSYSGTGGDTEAFF
>TRBV3-1/TRBV3-2|TRBD2|TRBJ2-1|.
TGTGCCAGCACCCCACTAGCGGGATATAAGAATGAGCAGTTCTTC
CASTPLAGYKNEQFF
>TRBV10-1|.|TRBJ2-1|.
TGCGCCAGCAGTTTAACAGGGCCCTACAATGAGCAGTTCTTC
CASSLTGPYNEQFF
>TRBV2|.|TRBJ1-2|.
TGTGCCAGCAGTGAGAGTTTAGCAGGGGTTGGCTACACCTTC
CASSESLAGVGYTF
>TRBV5-1|TRBD1|TRBJ1-2|.
TGCGCCAGCAGCTCCACAGGGGATTCCGCCTATGGCTACACCTTC
CASSSTGDSAYGYTF
>TRBV21-1|.|TRBJ2-3|.
TGTGCCAGCAGCAAAGCGGCAGCTCAGACTAGCCCAAACACAGATACGCAGTATTTT
CASSKAAAQTSPNTDTQYF
>TRBV19|.|TRBJ1-6|.
TGTGCCAGTAGTAACTACCAATCACCCCTCCACTTT
CASSNYQSPLHF
>TRBV6-5|TRBD1|TRBJ1-2|.
TGTGCCAGCAACAACAGGGGGTGGGATGGCTACACCTTC
CASNNRGWDGYTF
>TRBV7-9|.|TRBJ2-7|.
TGTGCCAGCAGTCCCTCAGGGGATCTGAGGTGGGAGCAGTACTTC
CASSPSGDLRWEQYF
>TRBV5-6|TRBD2|TRBJ2-2|many
TGTGCCAGCAGCTGGGGCGGGGGATACGCCGGGGAGCTGTTTTTT
CASSWGGGYAGELFF
>TRBV15|.|TRBJ1-5|.
TGTGCCACCAGCGTCGGAGGGCGAGCTCTCCCTTATAGCAATCAGCCCCAGCATTTT
CATSVGGRALPYSNQPQHF
>TRBV9|TRBD1|TRBJ1-1|once
TGTGCCAGCAGCATGCAGGGGGCGGCTGACACTGAAGCTTTCTTT
CASSMQGAADTEAFF
>TRBV7-3|.|TRBJ1-2|.
TGTGCCAGCAGCCCGCAGGGGACGGACTATGGCTACACCTTC
CASSPQGTDYGYTF
>TRBV6-5|.|TRBJ2-1|once
TGTGCCAGCAGCCGTAACCCGGACAGCCACAATGAGCAGTTCTTC
CASSRNPDSHNEQFF
>TRBV29-1|.|TRBJ1-2|few
TGCAGCGGCGGCCCCTTGGGGGCCTATGGCTACACCTTC
CSGGPLGAYGYTF
>TRBV12-3/TRBV12-4|.|TRBJ2-7|.
TGTGCCAGCAGTTTTTCGGACACTAACGAGCAGTACTTC
CASSFSDTNEQYF
>TRBV27|TRBD2|TRBJ2-4|once
TGTGCCAGCAGTACGACCGGACTAGCGGACAGCAAAAACATTCAGTACTTC
CASSTTGLADSKNIQYF
>TRBV23-1|.|TRBJ1-2|.
TGCGCCAGCAGTCAATCTGGAGATAACTATGGCTACACCTTC
CASSQSGDNYGYTF
>TRBV21-1|.|TRBJ1-1|.
TGTGCCAGCAGCAAATGTGGACCCACTCAGGGGAACACTGAAGCTTTCTTT
CASSKCGPTQGNTEAFF
>TRBV5-1|.|TRBJ1-4|once
TGCGCCAGCAGCCCGACACCCTCAGCAACTAATGAAAAACTGTTTTTT
CASSPTPSATNEKLFF
>TRBV30|.|TRBJ1-2|.
TGTGCCTGGAGTGTAGACAGCCAGCACTATGGCTACACCTTC
CAWSVDSQHYGYTF
>TRBV21-1|.|TRBJ2-2|.
TGTGCCAGCAGCAAAGCTAAAGTTCGGGGTTCCGGGGAGCTGTTTTTT
CASSKAKVRGSGELFF